This T cell receptor beta chain is drawn from a study of tumor and adjacent non-tumor tissue in lung cancer. Turning to the study itself: Stage I to III disease affected about nine men and several women aged about 31 to 80. On average, productive TCRbeta reads reached about 4.4 million per sample.

Three rounds of nested PCR, following a modified ARM-PCR protocol, produced the TCRbeta library. TCRdb called the multiplex PCR reads again in MiXCR, with one record for every CDR3 protein. The repertoire consists of fewer than 75,000 distinct CDR3 sequences, with about 77% occurring once and the leading ten covering 40% to 50%. Whole-study results and caveats: Tumor TCR diversity, when higher, was linked to shorter survival.

RNA was extracted from bulk tissue without any cell sorting. More than 3 cm separated this lung sample from the edge of the tumor. As for this clonotype: Its specificity is unknown. One end of the junction is discordant with germline, which a read error may explain.

This sequence was found in a man in his fifties or sixties with non-small cell lung cancer. Sequenced sample: distant non-tumor lung tissue.

CDR3 sequence (DNA): TGTGCCAGGAGCCCCTGGGACCTGACAGCGAGATCCTACAATGAGCAGTTCTTC. It translates to CARSPWDLTARSYNEQFF. The chain recombines TRBV14 with TRBJ2-1; D is perhaps TRBD1 or TRBD2 (5 bases each). Germline loops: CDR1 SGHDN, CDR2 FVKESK. The CDR3 has 18 amino acids.